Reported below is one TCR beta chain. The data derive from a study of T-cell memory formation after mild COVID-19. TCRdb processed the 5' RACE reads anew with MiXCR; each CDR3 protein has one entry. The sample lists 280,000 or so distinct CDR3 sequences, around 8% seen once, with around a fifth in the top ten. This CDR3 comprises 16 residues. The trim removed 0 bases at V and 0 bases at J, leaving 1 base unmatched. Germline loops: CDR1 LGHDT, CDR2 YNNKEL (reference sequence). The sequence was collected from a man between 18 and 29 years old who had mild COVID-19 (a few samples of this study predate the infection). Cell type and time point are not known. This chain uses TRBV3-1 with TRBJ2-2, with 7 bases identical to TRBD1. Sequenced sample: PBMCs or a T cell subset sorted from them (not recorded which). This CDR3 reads CASSQDGTANTGELFF. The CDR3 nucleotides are TGTGCCAGCAGCCAAGATGGGACAGCGAACACCGGGGAGCTGTTTTTT.